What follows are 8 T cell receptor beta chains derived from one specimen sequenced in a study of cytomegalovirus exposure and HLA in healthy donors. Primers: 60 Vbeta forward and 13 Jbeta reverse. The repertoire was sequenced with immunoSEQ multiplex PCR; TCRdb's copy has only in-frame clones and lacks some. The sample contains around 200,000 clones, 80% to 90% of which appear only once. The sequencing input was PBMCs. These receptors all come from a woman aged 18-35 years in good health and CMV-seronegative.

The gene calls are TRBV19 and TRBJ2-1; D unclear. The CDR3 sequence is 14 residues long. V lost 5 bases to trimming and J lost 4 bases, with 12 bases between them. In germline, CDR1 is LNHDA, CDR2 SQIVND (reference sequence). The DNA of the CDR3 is TGTGCCAGTAGTCCTTCGTCCGTATACAATGAGCAGTTCTTC. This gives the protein CASSPSSVYNEQFF.

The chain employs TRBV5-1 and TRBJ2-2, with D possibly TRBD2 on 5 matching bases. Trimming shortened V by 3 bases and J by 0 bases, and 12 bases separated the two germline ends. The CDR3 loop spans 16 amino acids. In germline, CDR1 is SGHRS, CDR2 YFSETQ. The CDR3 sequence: CASSSFSGANTGELFF. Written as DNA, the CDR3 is TGCGCCAGCAGCTCCTTTTCCGGGGCGAACACCGGGGAGCTGTTTTTT.

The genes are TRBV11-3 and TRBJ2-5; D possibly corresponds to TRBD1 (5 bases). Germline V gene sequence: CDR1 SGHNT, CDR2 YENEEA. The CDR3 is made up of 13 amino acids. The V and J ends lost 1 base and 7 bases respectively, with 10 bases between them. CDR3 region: CASSLGQSGTQYF. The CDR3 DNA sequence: TGTGCCAGCAGCTTAGGACAGTCTGGGACCCAGTACTTC.

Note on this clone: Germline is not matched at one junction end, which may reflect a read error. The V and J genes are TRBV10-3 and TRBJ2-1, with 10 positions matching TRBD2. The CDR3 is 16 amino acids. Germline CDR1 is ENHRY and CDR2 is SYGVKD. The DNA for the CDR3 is TGTGCCATCAGTGAAATAGGTGTACTAGCGGGACCCGGGACGCTCTTC. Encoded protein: CAISEIGVLAGPGTLF.

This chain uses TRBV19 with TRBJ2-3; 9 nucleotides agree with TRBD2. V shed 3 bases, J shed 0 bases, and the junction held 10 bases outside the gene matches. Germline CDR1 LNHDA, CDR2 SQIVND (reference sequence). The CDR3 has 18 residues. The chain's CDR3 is CASSIYSTSGRSTDTQYF. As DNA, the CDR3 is TGTGCCAGTAGTATTTACTCCACTAGCGGGCGAAGCACAGATACGCAGTATTTT.

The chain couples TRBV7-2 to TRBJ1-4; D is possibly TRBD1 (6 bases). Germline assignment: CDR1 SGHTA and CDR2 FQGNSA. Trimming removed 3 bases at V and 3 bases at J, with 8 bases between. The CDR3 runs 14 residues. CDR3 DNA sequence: TGTGCCAGCAGCTTTGCAGGGGCTAATGAAAAACTGTTTTTT. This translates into CASSFAGANEKLFF. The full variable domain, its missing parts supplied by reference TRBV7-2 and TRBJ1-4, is GAGVSQSPSNKVTEKGKDVELRCDPISGHTALYWYRQSLGQGLEFLIYFQGNSAPDKSGLPSDRFSAERTGGSVSTLTIQRTQQEDSAVYLCASSFAGANEKLFFGSGTQLSVL.

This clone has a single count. CDR3 protein: CASIEGRIQYF. CDR3 DNA sequence: TGTGCCAGCATCGAGGGCCGCATTCAGTACTTC. This chain links TRBV27 with TRBJ2-4, with D possibly being TRBD2 (5 bases). This CDR3 has 11 residues. Germline V lookup: CDR1 MNHEY, CDR2 SMNVEV (reference sequence). Deletions cut 7 bases from V and 9 bases from J, with 10 bases between.

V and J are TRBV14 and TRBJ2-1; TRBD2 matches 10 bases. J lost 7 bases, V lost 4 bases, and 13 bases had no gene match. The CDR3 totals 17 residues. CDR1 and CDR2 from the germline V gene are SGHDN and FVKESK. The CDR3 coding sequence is TGTGCCAGCAGCCCCATCACGAGACTAGCGGGCCCAAATGAGCAGTTCTTC. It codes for CASSPITRLAGPNEQFF.